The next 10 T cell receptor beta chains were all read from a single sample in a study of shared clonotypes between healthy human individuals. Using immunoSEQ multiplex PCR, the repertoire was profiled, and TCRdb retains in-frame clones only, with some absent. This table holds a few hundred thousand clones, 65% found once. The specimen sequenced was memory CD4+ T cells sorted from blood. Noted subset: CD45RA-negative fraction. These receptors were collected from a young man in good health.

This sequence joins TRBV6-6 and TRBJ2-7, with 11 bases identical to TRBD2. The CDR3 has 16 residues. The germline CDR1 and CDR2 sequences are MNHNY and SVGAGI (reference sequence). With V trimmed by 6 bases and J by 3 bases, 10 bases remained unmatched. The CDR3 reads CASSPIVTSGSYEQYF. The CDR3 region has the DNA TGTGCCAGCAGCCCCATTGTAACTAGCGGGAGCTACGAGCAGTACTTC.

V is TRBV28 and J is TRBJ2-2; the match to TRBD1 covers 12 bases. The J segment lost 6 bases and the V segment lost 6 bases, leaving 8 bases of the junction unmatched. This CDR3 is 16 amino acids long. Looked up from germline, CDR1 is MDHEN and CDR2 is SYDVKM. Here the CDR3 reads CASRRGQGAHAGELFF. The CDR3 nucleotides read TGTGCCAGCAGGAGGGGACAGGGGGCGCATGCCGGGGAGCTGTTTTTT.

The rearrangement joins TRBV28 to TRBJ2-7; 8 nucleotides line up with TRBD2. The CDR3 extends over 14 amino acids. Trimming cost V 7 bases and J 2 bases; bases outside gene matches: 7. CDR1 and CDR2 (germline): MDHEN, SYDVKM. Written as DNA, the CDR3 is TGTGCCAGCACCCGACTAGCGCAGACCTACGAGCAGTACTTC. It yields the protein CASTRLAQTYEQYF.

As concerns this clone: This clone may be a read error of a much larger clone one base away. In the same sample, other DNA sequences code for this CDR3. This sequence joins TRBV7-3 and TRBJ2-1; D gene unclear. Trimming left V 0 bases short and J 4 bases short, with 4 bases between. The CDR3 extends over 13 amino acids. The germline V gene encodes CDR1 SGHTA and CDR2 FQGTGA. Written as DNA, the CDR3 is TGTGCCAGCAGCTTAACCTCTTACAATGAGCAGTTCTTC. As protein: CASSLTSYNEQFF.

The CDR3 DNA sequence: TGTGCCAGCAGCTCTATAGGGGGACTAAGCTCCTACGAGCAGTACTTC. It is translated as CASSSIGGLSSYEQYF. The chain combines TRBV7-2 with TRBJ2-7; D is possibly TRBD2 (7 bases). Germline CDR1 is SGHTA and CDR2 is FQGNSA. The CDR3 totals 16 residues. The V end lost 4 bases, the J end lost 0 bases, and 16 bases lay between the germline ends.

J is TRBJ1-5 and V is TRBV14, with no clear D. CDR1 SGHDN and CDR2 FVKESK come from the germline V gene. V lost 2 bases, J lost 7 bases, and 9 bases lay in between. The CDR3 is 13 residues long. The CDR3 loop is CASSQSQWQPQHF. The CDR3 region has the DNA TGTGCCAGCAGCCAATCACAGTGGCAGCCCCAGCATTTT.

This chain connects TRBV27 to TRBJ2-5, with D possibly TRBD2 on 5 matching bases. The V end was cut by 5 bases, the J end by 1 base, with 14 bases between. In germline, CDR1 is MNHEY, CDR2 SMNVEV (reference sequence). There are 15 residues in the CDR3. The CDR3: CASSPTGIPQETQYF. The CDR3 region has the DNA TGTGCCAGCAGTCCCACCGGGATCCCCCAAGAGACCCAGTACTTC.

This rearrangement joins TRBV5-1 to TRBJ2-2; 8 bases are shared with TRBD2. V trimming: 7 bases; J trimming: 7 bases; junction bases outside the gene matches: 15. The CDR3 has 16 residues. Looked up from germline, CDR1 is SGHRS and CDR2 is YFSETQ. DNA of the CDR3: TGCGCCAGCGGGCCTGTCGGGAGGGCCGACGTCGGGGAGCTGTTTTTT. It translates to CASGPVGRADVGELFF.

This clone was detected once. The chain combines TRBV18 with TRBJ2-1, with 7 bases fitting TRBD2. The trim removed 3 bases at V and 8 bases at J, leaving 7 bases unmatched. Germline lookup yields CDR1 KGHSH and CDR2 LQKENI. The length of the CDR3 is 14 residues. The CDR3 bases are TGTGCCAGCTCACCGGGTCCGGGAGGCCATGAGCAGTTCTTC. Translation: CASSPGPGGHEQFF. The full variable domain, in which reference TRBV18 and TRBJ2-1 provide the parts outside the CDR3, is NAGVMQNPRHLVRRRGQEARLRCSPMKGHSHVYWYRQLPEEGLKFMVYLQKENIIDESGMPKERFSAEFPKEGPSILRIQQVVRGDSAAYFCASSPGPGGHEQFFGPGTRLTVL.

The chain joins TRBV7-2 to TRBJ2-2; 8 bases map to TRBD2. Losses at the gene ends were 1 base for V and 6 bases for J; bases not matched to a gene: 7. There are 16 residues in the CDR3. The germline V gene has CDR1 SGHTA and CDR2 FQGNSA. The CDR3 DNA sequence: TGTGCCAGCAGCTTAGGCCCGGGGACTAGGGCCGGGGAGCTGTTTTTT. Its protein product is CASSLGPGTRAGELFF.